This T cell receptor (beta chain) was documented in a study of T cell repertoires in cytomegalovirus infection. Study details: HLA-B-restricted CMV epitopes that are well studied were used alongside recently identified HLA-C-restricted ones. It can be stated that public TCR beta signatures indicated CMV infection as well as a matching HLA type.

This clonotype was counted ten times or more. As yet, its antigen is unknown. TCRdb itself ran the reads through MiXCR, one entry per CDR3 protein. The repertoire holds about 920,000 distinct CDR3 sequences, roughly 30% seen once, with around 15% in the top ten. Germline CDR1 is SGHTA and CDR2 is FQGNSA. V lost 1 base, J lost 6 bases, and 7 bases stayed unmatched. This CDR3 comprises 16 residues. Study-level findings and limits: Public TCR beta family frequency separated CMV-and-HLA carriers, including in an independent cohort. The ex vivo response showed dominance by HLA-C-restricted CMV-specific TCR beta clonotypes.

This chain joins TRBV7-2 and TRBJ2-1; 9 bases agree with TRBD2. The clonotype originates from a human donor in good health (CMV status not recorded). Some clones in this sample may be carry-over from other donors' samples. Sequences were derived from cultured CD8+ T cells from PBMCs, sampled from culture after CMV antigen stimulation. Written as DNA, the CDR3 is TGTGCCAGCAGCTTAGGAGGGACTAGCTATGTCAATGAGCAGTTCTTC. This encodes CASSLGGTSYVNEQFF.